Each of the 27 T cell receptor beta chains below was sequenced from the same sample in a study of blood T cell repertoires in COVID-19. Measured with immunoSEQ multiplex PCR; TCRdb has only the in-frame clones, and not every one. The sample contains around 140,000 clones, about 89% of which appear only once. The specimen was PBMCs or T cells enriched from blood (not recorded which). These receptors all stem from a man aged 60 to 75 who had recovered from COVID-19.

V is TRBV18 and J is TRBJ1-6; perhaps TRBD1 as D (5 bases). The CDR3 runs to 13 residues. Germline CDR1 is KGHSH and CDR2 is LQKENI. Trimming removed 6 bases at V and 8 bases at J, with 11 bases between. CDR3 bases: TGTGCCAGCTCCTTCAGGGCGGATTCACCCCTCCACTTT. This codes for CASSFRADSPLHF.

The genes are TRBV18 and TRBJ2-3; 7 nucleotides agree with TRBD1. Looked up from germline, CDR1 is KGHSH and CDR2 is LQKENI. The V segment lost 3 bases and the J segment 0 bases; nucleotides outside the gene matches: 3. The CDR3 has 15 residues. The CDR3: CASSPTGKSTDTQYF. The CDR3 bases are TGTGCCAGCTCACCGACAGGGAAGAGCACAGATACGCAGTATTTT.

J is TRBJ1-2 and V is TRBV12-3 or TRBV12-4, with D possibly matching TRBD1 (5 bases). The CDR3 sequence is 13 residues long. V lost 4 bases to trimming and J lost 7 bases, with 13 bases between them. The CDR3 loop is CASSYSRVGGYTF. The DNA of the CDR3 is TGTGCCAGCAGTTATAGCAGGGTGGGTGGCTACACCTTC.

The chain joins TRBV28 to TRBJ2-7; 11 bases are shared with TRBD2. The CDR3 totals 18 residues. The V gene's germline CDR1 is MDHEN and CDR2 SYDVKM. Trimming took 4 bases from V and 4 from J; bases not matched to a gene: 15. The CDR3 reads CASSSTLAGVRFWYEQYF. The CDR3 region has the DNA TGTGCCAGCAGTTCTACACTAGCGGGAGTTCGCTTCTGGTACGAGCAGTACTTC.

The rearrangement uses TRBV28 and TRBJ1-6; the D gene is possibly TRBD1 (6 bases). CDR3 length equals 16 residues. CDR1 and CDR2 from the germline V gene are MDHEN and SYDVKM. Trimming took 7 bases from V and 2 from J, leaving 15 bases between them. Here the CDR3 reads CASIKSQGPYNSPLHF. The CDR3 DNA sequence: TGTGCCAGCATCAAAAGCCAGGGGCCCTATAATTCACCCCTCCACTTT.

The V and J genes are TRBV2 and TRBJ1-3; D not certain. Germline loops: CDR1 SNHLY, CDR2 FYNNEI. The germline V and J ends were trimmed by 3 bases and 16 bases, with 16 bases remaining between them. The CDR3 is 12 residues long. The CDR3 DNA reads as TGTGCCAGCAGTGATGAAGGACGGGGAGGTTATTTT. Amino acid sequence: CASSDEGRGGYF.

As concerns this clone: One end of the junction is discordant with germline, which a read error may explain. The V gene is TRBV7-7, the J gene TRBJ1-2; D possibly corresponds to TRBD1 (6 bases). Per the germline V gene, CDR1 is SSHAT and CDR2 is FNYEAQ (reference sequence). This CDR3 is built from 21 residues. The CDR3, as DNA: TGTGCTAGCAGCTTAGTGGTTTCTACCCCGCCCCCCTTAGCGCAGGGGCCCGGCTACACCTTC. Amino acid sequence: CASSLVVSTPPPLAQGPGYTF.

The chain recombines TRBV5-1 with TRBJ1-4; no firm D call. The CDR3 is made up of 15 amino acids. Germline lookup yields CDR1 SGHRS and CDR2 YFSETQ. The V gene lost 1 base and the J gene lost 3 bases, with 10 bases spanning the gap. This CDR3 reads CASSLFAGANEKLFF. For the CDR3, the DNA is TGCGCCAGCAGCTTGTTCGCGGGCGCTAATGAAAAACTGTTTTTT.

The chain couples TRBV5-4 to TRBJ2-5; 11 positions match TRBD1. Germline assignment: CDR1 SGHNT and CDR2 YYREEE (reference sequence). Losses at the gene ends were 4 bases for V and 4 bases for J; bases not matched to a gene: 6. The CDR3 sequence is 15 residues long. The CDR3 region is CASSQYGTGGETQYF. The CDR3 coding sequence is TGTGCCAGCAGCCAGTACGGGACAGGGGGAGAGACCCAGTACTTC.

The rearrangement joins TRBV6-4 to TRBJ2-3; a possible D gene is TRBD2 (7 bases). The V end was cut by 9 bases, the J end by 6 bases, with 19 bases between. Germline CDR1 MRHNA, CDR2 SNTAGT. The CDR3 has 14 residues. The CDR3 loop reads CASSLAWDTDTQYF. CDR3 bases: TGTGCCAGTTCACTAGCGTGGGACACGGATACGCAGTATTTT.

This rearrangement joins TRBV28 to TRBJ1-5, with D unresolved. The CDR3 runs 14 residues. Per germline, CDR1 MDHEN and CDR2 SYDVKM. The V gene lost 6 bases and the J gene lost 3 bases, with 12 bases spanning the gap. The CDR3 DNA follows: TGTGCCAGCAGCCAACTAGGCGTCAATCAGCCCCAGCATTTT. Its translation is CASSQLGVNQPQHF.

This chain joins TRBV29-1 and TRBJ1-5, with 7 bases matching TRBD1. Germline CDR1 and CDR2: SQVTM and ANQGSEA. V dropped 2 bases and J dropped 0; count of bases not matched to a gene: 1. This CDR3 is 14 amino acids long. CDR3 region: CSVETGVSNQPQHF. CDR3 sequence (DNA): TGCAGCGTTGAAACAGGGGTTAGCAATCAGCCCCAGCATTTT.

CDR3 DNA: TGTGCCAGCAGTACCGGGATGAACTATGGCTACACCTTC. It codes for CASSTGMNYGYTF. The chain links TRBV2 to TRBJ1-2, with D unclear. Germline V gives CDR1 SNHLY, CDR2 FYNNEI. The V and J ends lost 5 bases and 2 bases respectively, with 9 bases between them. The CDR3 extends over 13 amino acids.

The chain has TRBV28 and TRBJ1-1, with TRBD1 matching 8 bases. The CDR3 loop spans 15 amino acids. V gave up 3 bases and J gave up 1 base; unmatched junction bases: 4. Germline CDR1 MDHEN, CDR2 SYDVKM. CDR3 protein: CASSFSGGGNTEAFF. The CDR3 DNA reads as TGTGCCAGCAGTTTCTCAGGGGGCGGGAACACTGAAGCTTTCTTT.

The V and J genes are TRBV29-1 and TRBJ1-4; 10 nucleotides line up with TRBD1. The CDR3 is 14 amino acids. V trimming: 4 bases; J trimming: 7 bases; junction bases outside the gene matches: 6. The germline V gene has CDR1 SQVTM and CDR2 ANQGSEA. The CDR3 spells CSVGVGQGSEKLFF. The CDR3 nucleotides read TGCAGCGTTGGCGTGGGACAGGGGAGTGAAAAACTGTTTTTT.

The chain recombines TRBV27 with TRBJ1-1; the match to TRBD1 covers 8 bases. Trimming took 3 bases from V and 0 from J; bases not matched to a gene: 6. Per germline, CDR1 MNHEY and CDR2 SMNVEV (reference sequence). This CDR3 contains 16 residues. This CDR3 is CASSFRTGTMNTEAFF. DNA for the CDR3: TGTGCCAGCAGTTTCAGGACAGGGACTATGAACACTGAAGCTTTCTTT.

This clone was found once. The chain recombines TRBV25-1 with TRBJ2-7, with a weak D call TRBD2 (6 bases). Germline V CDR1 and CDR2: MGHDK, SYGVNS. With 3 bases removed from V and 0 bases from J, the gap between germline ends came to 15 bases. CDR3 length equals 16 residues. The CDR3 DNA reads TGTGCCAGCAGTGACTTTATAGCGGATAGCTCCTACGAGCAGTACTTC. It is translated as CASSDFIADSSYEQYF.

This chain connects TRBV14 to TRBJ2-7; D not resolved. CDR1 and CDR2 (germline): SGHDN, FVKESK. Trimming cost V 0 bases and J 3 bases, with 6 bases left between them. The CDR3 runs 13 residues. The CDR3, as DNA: TGTGCCAGCAGCCAAGACCCCCGCTACGAGCAGTACTTC. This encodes CASSQDPRYEQYF.

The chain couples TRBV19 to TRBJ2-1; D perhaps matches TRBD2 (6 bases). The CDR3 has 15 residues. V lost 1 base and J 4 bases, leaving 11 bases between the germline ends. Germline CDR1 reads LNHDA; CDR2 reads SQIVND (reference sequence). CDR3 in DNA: TGTGCCAGTAGTATAGGGATAGCGGTTTACAATGAGCAGTTCTTC. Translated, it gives CASSIGIAVYNEQFF. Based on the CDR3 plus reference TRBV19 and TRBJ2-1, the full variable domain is DGGITQSPKYLFRKEGQNVTLSCEQNLNHDAMYWYRQDPGQGLRLIYYSQIVNDFQKGDIAEGYSVSREKKESFPLTVTSAQKNPTAFYLCASSIGIAVYNEQFFGPGTRLTVL.

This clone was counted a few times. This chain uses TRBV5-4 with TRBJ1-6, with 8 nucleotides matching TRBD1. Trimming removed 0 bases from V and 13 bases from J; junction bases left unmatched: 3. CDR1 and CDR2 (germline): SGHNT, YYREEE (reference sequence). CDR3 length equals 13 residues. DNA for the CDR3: TGTGCCAGCAGCTTGGACAGACAGGGGCCCCTCCACTTT. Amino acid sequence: CASSLDRQGPLHF.

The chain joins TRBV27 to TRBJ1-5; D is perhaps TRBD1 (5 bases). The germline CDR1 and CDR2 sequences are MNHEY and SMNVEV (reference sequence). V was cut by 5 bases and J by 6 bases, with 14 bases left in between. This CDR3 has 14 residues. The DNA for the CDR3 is TGTGCCAGCAGTCCAGGGCGTGGAAGTCAGCCCCAGCATTTT. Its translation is CASSPGRGSQPQHF.

The CDR3 reads CASSLSVLSGPHTDTQYF. DNA of the CDR3: TGTGCCAGCAGCTTGTCGGTCTTGTCAGGGCCTCACACAGATACGCAGTATTTT. The V call is TRBV5-4, the J call TRBJ2-3; a possible D gene is TRBD1 (5 bases). The V gene lost 1 base and the J gene lost 2 bases, with 20 bases spanning the gap. Looked up from germline, CDR1 is SGHNT and CDR2 is YYREEE (reference sequence). CDR3 length: 18 residues.

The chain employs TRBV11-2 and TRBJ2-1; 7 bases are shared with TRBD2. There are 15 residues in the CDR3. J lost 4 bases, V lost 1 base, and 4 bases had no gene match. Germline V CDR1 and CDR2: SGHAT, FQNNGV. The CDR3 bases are TGTGCCAGCAGCTTAGCGGGGGGTAGGTACAATGAGCAGTTCTTC. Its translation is CASSLAGGRYNEQFF. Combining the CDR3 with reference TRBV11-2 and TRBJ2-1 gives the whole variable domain EAGVAQSPRYKIIEKRQSVAFWCNPISGHATLYWYQQILGQGPKLLIQFQNNGVVDDSQLPKDRFSAERLKGVDSTLKIQPAKLEDSAVYLCASSLAGGRYNEQFFGPGTRLTVL.

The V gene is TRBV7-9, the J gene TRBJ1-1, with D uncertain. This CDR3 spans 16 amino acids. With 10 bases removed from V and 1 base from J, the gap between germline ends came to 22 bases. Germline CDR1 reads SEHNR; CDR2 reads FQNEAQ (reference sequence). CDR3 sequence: CATRQSIFIGNTEAFF. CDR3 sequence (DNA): TGTGCCACGAGGCAGAGCATCTTCATTGGGAACACTGAAGCTTTCTTT.

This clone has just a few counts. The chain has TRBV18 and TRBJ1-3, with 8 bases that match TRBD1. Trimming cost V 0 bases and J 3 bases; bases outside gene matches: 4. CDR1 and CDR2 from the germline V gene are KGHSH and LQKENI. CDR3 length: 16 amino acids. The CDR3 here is CASSPPATGVGNTIYF. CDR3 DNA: TGTGCCAGCTCACCACCGGCGACAGGGGTTGGAAACACCATATATTTT.

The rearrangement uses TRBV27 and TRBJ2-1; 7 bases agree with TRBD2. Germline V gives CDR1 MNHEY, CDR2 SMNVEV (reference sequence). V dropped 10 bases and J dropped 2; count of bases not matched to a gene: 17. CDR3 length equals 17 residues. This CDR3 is CANSTPMGGSPYNEQFF. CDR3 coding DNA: TGTGCCAACTCAACTCCTATGGGGGGGAGCCCCTACAATGAGCAGTTCTTC.

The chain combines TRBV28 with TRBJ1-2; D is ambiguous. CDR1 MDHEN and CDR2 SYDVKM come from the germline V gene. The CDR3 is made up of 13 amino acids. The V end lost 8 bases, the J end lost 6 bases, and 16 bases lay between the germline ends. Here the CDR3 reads CASSSAEGNGYTF. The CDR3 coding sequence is TGTGCCAGCTCATCCGCAGAGGGTAATGGCTACACCTTC.